Sequencing of this T cell receptor beta chain was carried out in a study of CD8 T cell repertoires and HIV-1 epitope variants. This table comes from immunoSEQ multiplex PCR, and its TCRdb copy is limited to in-frame clones, with some not included. The profile shows roughly 5,300 clones, around 66% of them singletons. Concerning this clone itself: Its specificity is not known.

This CDR3 has 16 amino acids. The germline V gene encodes CDR1 MDHEN and CDR2 SYDVKM. Trimming shortened V by 3 bases and J by 0 bases, and 12 bases separated the two germline ends. What was sequenced was cultured CD8+ T cells derived from PBMCs. The chain joins TRBV28 to TRBJ2-1; D is unresolved. This receptor was obtained from a male donor with HIV. CDR3 loop: CASSLAYRSSYNEQFF. CDR3 bases: TGTGCCAGCAGTTTGGCTTACAGAAGCTCCTACAATGAGCAGTTCTTC.